Listed here are 32 T cell receptor beta chains from one sample, sequenced in a study. Cells sorted as Tregs were CD4+, CD25+ and CD127-/low. Using its own MiXCR run on the 5' RACE reads, TCRdb lists one record per CDR3 protein. The table has roughly 45,000 distinct CDR3 sequences, less than 25% seen once; the top ten hold more than 4%. The sample comprised Tregs sorted from blood. Every receptor here comes from a female donor with breast cancer.

This clonotype was seen many times. The CDR3 here is CSAPDRSYEKLFF. CDR3 in DNA: TGCAGTGCTCCGGACAGATCGTATGAAAAACTGTTTTTT. The rearrangement uses TRBV20-1 and TRBJ1-4, with TRBD1 as a possible D gene (6 bases). Germline V lookup: CDR1 DFQATT, CDR2 SNEGSKA (reference sequence). The CDR3 spans 13 residues. V lost 5 bases, J lost 6 bases, and 13 bases lay in between.

There are many counts of this clonotype. V gene TRBV6-1 combines with J gene TRBJ2-1; D is tentatively TRBD1 or TRBD2 (5 bases each). V was shortened by 6 bases and J by 6 bases, with 21 bases between the two germline ends. CDR1 MNHNS and CDR2 SASEGT come from the germline V gene. CDR3 length: 16 residues. Here the CDR3 DNA reads TGTGCCAGCAGGCGTCTAGGGACGGACGCTATCAATGAGCAGTTCTTC. It yields the protein CASRRLGTDAINEQFF.

This clonotype was counted many times. The chain carries TRBV4-1 and TRBJ2-7; D possibly corresponds to TRBD1 (7 bases). The V end lost 4 bases, the J end lost 4 bases, and 14 bases lay between the germline ends. Germline lookup yields CDR1 MGHRA and CDR2 YSYEKL. CDR3 length: 14 residues. CDR3 sequence reads: CASSPKTGTYEQYF. The CDR3 region has the DNA TGCGCCAGCAGCCCAAAGACAGGGACTTACGAGCAGTACTTC.

Ten or more counts support this clonotype. The gene calls are TRBV7-3 and TRBJ2-1; 11 bases match TRBD2. CDR3 size: 15 residues. CDR1 and CDR2 (germline): SGHTA, FQGTGA. J lost 5 bases, V lost 6 bases, and 6 bases had no gene match. The CDR3 reads CASSRGTSGNNEQFF. The CDR3 DNA follows: TGTGCCAGCAGTAGGGGGACTAGCGGAAACAATGAGCAGTTCTTC.

This clonotype was observed many times. The CDR3 reads CASSLAGTVSYEQYF. As DNA, the CDR3 is TGTGCCAGCAGTTTAGCCGGGACAGTGTCCTACGAGCAGTACTTC. The V call is TRBV12-3 or TRBV12-4, the J call TRBJ2-7, with 7 nucleotides matching TRBD1. This CDR3 is 15 amino acids long. Trimming at V came to 0 bases and at J to 1 base, leaving 3 bases not matched to a gene.

This clonotype was seen repeatedly, ten times or more. This sequence joins TRBV12-3 or TRBV12-4 and TRBJ1-1; D possibly corresponds to TRBD1 (6 bases). CDR3 length: 12 residues. Trimming removed 4 bases at V and 10 bases at J, with 13 bases between. CDR3 nucleotide sequence: TGTGCCAGCAGTTCTACAGGGAGTAGAGCTTTCTTT. Translating it yields CASSSTGSRAFF.

This clonotype was observed a handful of times. V is TRBV28 and J is TRBJ2-1, with D possibly being TRBD1 or TRBD2 (5 bases each). V shed 7 bases and J shed 10 bases, with 20 bases lying between them. There are 14 residues in the CDR3. Germline CDR1 and CDR2: MDHEN and SYDVKM. CDR3 in DNA: TGTGCCAGCATCAAGGATAGGGTGGGGGACGAGCAGTTCTTC. It encodes CASIKDRVGDEQFF. Full variable domain (remainder filled in from reference TRBV28 and TRBJ2-1): DVKVTQSSRYLVKRTGEKVFLECVQDMDHENMFWYRQDPGLGLRLIYFSYDVKMKEKGDIPEGYSVSREKKERFSLILESASTNQTSMYLCASIKDRVGDEQFFGPGTRLTVL.

This clonotype was seen ten or more times. This chain's CDR3 is CATRDNYNEQFF. For the CDR3, the DNA is TGTGCCACCAGGGACAACTACAATGAGCAGTTCTTC. The chain links TRBV24-1 to TRBJ2-1; D is perhaps TRBD1 (5 bases). The CDR3 contains 12 residues. CDR1 is KGHDR, CDR2 SFDVKD, per germline. Trimming cost V 7 bases and J 3 bases, with 6 bases left between them.

About this clonotype itself: This may stem from a read error, because a much larger clone lies one nucleotide away. The V gene is TRBV4-3, the J gene TRBJ2-1, with 7 bases aligning to TRBD1. CDR3 size: 15 residues. CDR1 and CDR2 from the germline V gene are LGHNA and YSLEER. The chain's CDR3 is CAGSQDRQGDNEQFF. The DNA of the CDR3 is TGCGCCGGCAGCCAAGATCGCCAGGGGGACAATGAGCAGTTCTTC.

The V gene is TRBV4-2, the J gene TRBJ2-1; D may match TRBD1 or TRBD2 (5 bases each). V was trimmed by 1 base and J by 0 bases, leaving 10 bases between them. CDR1 and CDR2 from the germline V gene are LGHNA and YNFKEQ. This CDR3 comprises 16 residues. CDR3 coding DNA: TGTGCCAGCAGCCAAGTTGACGGGGCCTCCTACAATGAGCAGTTCTTC. Translation: CASSQVDGASYNEQFF.

This clonotype was seen repeatedly, ten times or more. V and J are TRBV12-3 or TRBV12-4 and TRBJ2-5; tentatively, D is TRBD2 (5 bases). CDR3 length equals 15 residues. With 3 bases removed from V and 1 base from J, the gap between germline ends came to 12 bases. The CDR3 protein is CASSFRLALQETQYF. The CDR3 DNA reads TGTGCCAGCAGTTTTCGGCTAGCCCTCCAAGAGACCCAGTACTTC.

This clonotype was picked up many times. The J gene is TRBJ2-7, the V gene TRBV5-6, with D perhaps assigned TRBD1 or TRBD2 (5 bases each). Trimming cost V 4 bases and J 0 bases, with 11 bases left between them. Germline V gives CDR1 SGHDT, CDR2 YYEEEE. The CDR3 consists of 14 residues. This chain's CDR3 is CASSRGGRSYEQYF. The DNA for the CDR3 is TGTGCCAGCAGCCGGGGCGGCCGCTCCTACGAGCAGTACTTC. Full variable domain (rest looked up from reference TRBV5-6 and TRBJ2-7): DAGVTQSPTHLIKTRGQQVTLRCSPKSGHDTVSWYQQALGQGPQFIFQYYEEEERQRGNFPDRFSGHQFPNYSSELNVNALLLGDSALYLCASSRGGRSYEQYFGPGTRLTVT.

V and J are TRBV20-1 and TRBJ2-7, with TRBD1 identical over 12 bases. CDR1 is DFQATT, CDR2 SNEGSKA, per germline (reference sequence). CDR3 size: 17 residues. J was trimmed by 4 bases and V by 2 bases; bases with no gene match: 12. DNA of the CDR3: TGCAGTGCTAGATTTTCCGGGACAGGGGGCAATTCTTACGAGCAGTACTTC. Its protein is CSARFSGTGGNSYEQYF.

The chain joins TRBV6-9 to TRBJ2-3, with 11 nucleotides matching TRBD2. Germline CDR1 and CDR2: MNHGY and SVAAGI. V shed 5 bases and J 5 bases; nucleotides not matched to a gene: 3. The CDR3 consists of 14 residues. CDR3 loop: CASSLLAGGDTQYF. For the CDR3, the DNA is TGTGCCAGCAGTCTTCTAGCGGGAGGAGATACGCAGTATTTT.

This clonotype was seen ten or more times. The chain couples TRBV7-9 to TRBJ2-1; 7 nucleotides align to TRBD1. Germline-derived CDR1 and CDR2 are SEHNR and FQNEAQ (reference sequence). The CDR3 spans 16 residues. Trimming cost V 5 bases and J 9 bases; bases outside gene matches: 16. CDR3 coding DNA: TGTGCCAGCAGCACAAACCGGGACAGTTATACAATTGAGCAGTTCTTC. Translation gives CASSTNRDSYTIEQFF. Variable domain in full (rest from reference TRBV7-9 and TRBJ2-1): DTGVSQNPRHKITKRGQNVTFRCDPISEHNRLYWYRQTLGQGPEFLTYFQNEAQLEKSRLLSDRFSAERPKGSFSTLEIQRTEQGDSAMYLCASSTNRDSYTIEQFFGPGTRLTVL.

As for this clonotype: A much bigger clone sits one base away, suggesting this may be a read error. No conserved phenylalanine or tryptophan is present at the end of the CDR3, so a read error is the likely explanation. In DNA, the CDR3 is TGTGCCAGCAGCTTAAACAGGATAAACAATGAGCAGTTCCTC. Protein product: CASSLNRINNEQFL. The gene calls are TRBV7-3 and TRBJ2-1; tentatively, D is TRBD1 (5 bases). CDR1 SGHTA and CDR2 FQGTGA come from the germline V gene. CDR3 length equals 14 residues. V lost 1 base and J 5 bases, leaving 9 bases between the germline ends.

The genes are TRBV9 and TRBJ2-7; tentative D call: TRBD2 (6 bases). This CDR3 has 13 amino acids. Per the germline V gene, CDR1 is SGDLS and CDR2 is YYNGEE. V shed 0 bases and J shed 3 bases, with 7 bases lying between them. This CDR3 reads CASSVGGDYEQYF. The CDR3 region has the DNA TGTGCCAGCAGCGTAGGGGGGGACTACGAGCAGTACTTC.

This clonotype showed up many times. The chain carries TRBV5-1 and TRBJ1-2, with no clear D. This CDR3 is built from 14 residues. Germline V gives CDR1 SGHRS, CDR2 YFSETQ. V shed 0 bases and J shed 3 bases, with 9 bases lying between them. Here the CDR3 DNA reads TGCGCCAGCAGCTTGGCCGCGAGGGACTATGGCTACACCTTC. Translating it yields CASSLAARDYGYTF.

In this sample, this clonotype turned up many times. The rearrangement links TRBV10-3 to TRBJ2-1; 8 nucleotides match TRBD2. Germline CDR1 is ENHRY and CDR2 is SYGVKD. The CDR3 contains 13 residues. V was clipped by 8 bases and J by 3 bases; unmatched bases: 3. The CDR3 loop is CAISGLDYNEQFF. In DNA form, the CDR3 reads TGTGCCATCTCGGGACTAGACTACAATGAGCAGTTCTTC.

This chain joins TRBV5-1 and TRBJ2-7, with 8 bases aligning to TRBD2. Trimming cost V 1 base and J 4 bases; bases outside gene matches: 4. Germline values: CDR1 SGHRS, CDR2 YFSETQ. CDR3 length equals 14 residues. Here the CDR3 DNA reads TGCGCCAGCAGCTTGACAGCGGGAGCTTACGAGCAGTACTTC. This sequence encodes CASSLTAGAYEQYF.

This clonotype was picked up a small number of times. This chain joins TRBV11-3 and TRBJ2-1, with TRBD1 identical over 7 bases. The CDR3 is 17 residues long. Germline trimming cut 2 bases from V and 3 bases from J; bases unmatched to any gene: 10. CDR1 and CDR2 from the germline V gene are SGHNT and YENEEA. DNA for the CDR3: TGTGCCAGCAGCTTACCCCAGGGACAGAGAGACTACAATGAGCAGTTCTTC. Translation gives CASSLPQGQRDYNEQFF.

This clonotype was observed a handful of times. At one of its ends the junction is not consistent with the germline gene, which may arise from a read error. The rearrangement joins TRBV5-1 to TRBJ2-7; 8 nucleotides line up with TRBD2. CDR3 length: 15 residues. The germline CDR1 and CDR2 sequences are SGHRS and YFSETQ. CDR3 in amino acids: CASSLVTSGSYEQYF. CDR3 in DNA: TGTGCCAGCAGCTTGGTAACTAGCGGATCCTACGAGCAGTACTTC.

As concerns this clonotype: An end of the junction differs from the germline gene, which may be a read error. V and J are TRBV7-9 and TRBJ2-5, with a weak D call TRBD2 (6 bases). Germline values: CDR1 SEHNR, CDR2 FQNEAQ (reference sequence). The CDR3 sequence is 16 residues long. The CDR3 region has the DNA TGTGCCAGCAGCTTTCTGGGCGGCGGGAATGCAGAGACCAAGTACTTC. Its translation is CASSFLGGGNAETKYF.

Written as DNA, the CDR3 is TGCAGTGCTAGAGGTCGGCCGAACTACGAGCAGTACTTC. It specifies CSARGRPNYEQYF. V and J are TRBV20-1 and TRBJ2-7; no clear D gene. Germline-derived CDR1 and CDR2 are DFQATT and SNEGSKA (reference sequence). V was trimmed by 1 base and J by 3 bases, leaving 10 bases between them. The CDR3 is 13 residues long.

This clonotype has at least ten counts. CDR3 nucleotide sequence: TGCGCCAGCAGCTTCGGGACAGGCGATAATTCACCCCTCCACTTT. Encoded protein: CASSFGTGDNSPLHF. This sequence joins TRBV5-1 and TRBJ1-6, with TRBD1 matching 8 bases. V shed 2 bases and J 5 bases; nucleotides not matched to a gene: 3. The CDR3 is 15 residues long. Germline loops: CDR1 SGHRS, CDR2 YFSETQ.

There are a few counts of this clonotype. The chain couples TRBV4-2 to TRBJ2-3; a possible D gene is TRBD2 (5 bases). Germline lookup yields CDR1 LGHNA and CDR2 YNFKEQ. CDR3 length: 13 residues. V was cut by 0 bases and J by 6 bases, with 7 bases left in between. The CDR3 DNA reads TGTGCCAGCAGCCAAGACTGGAGGGATACGCAGTATTTT. It codes for CASSQDWRDTQYF.

This clonotype was counted between two and nine times. V is TRBV7-3 and J is TRBJ1-2, with TRBD1 as a possible D gene (6 bases). The CDR3 runs 15 residues. Germline values: CDR1 SGHTA, CDR2 FQGTGA. V gave up 2 bases and J gave up 6 bases, with 16 bases separating them. This chain's CDR3 is CASSLYAGARDGYTF. The CDR3 nucleotides read TGTGCCAGCAGCTTATATGCAGGGGCGCGGGATGGCTACACCTTC. Full variable domain (missing parts from reference TRBV7-3 and TRBJ1-2): GAGVSQTPSNKVTEKGKYVELRCDPISGHTALYWYRQSLGQGPEFLIYFQGTGAADDSGLPNDRFFAVRPEGSVSTLKIQRTERGDSAVYLCASSLYAGARDGYTFGSGTRLTVV.

The chain carries TRBV9 and TRBJ2-3; 13 nucleotides line up with TRBD2. In germline, CDR1 is SGDLS, CDR2 YYNGEE. The V gene end was trimmed by 1 base and the J gene end by 3 bases; junction bases not matched to a gene: 11. The CDR3 spans 19 residues. The CDR3 sequence is CASSVTQGLAGARTDTQYF. The CDR3 nucleotides are TGTGCCAGCAGCGTAACCCAAGGACTAGCGGGAGCTCGGACAGATACGCAGTATTTT.

The V and J genes are TRBV5-1 and TRBJ1-6; TRBD1 matches 10 bases. This CDR3 spans 15 amino acids. V was pared by 4 bases and J by 8 bases, with 6 bases of the junction left unmatched. In germline, CDR1 is SGHRS, CDR2 YFSETQ. The CDR3 spells CASSPTGTGDSPLHF. The DNA for the CDR3 is TGCGCCAGCAGCCCGACCGGGACAGGGGATTCACCCCTCCACTTT. Full variable domain (missing parts from reference TRBV5-1 and TRBJ1-6): KAGVTQTPRYLIKTRGQQVTLSCSPISGHRSVSWYQQTPGQGLQFLFEYFSETQRNKGNFPGRFSGRQFSNSRSEMNVSTLELGDSALYLCASSPTGTGDSPLHFGNGTRLTVT.

Many counts were recorded for this clonotype. The chain has TRBV5-6 and TRBJ1-1; weak D call: TRBD1 (5 bases). The CDR3 contains 14 residues. Trimming removed 6 bases from V and 1 base from J, with 13 bases in between. Germline V gene sequence: CDR1 SGHDT, CDR2 YYEEEE. The DNA of the CDR3 is TGTGCCAGCACATTGGGGGGGACGAACACTGAAGCTTTCTTT. This codes for CASTLGGTNTEAFF.

Remarks on this clonotype: Being one base from a much bigger clone, this may be a read error. J is TRBJ2-7 and V is TRBV5-1, with D tentatively TRBD1 (6 bases). The CDR3 spans 14 residues. CDR1 and CDR2 (germline): SGHRS, YFSETQ. V lost 0 bases and J 3 bases, leaving 10 bases between the germline ends. The CDR3 region has the DNA TGCGCCAGCAGCTTGGGTCAGGACAGCTACGAGCAGTACTTC. Protein: CASSLGQDSYEQYF.

The chain recombines TRBV27 with TRBJ2-3, with 12 bases matching TRBD2. Germline V gives CDR1 MNHEY, CDR2 SMNVEV (reference sequence). This CDR3 spans 17 amino acids. The V segment lost 5 bases and the J segment 3 bases; nucleotides outside the gene matches: 9. The CDR3 protein is CASSPNPGTSGTDTQYF. CDR3 nucleotides: TGTGCCAGCAGTCCCAACCCCGGGACTAGCGGGACAGATACGCAGTATTTT.